This is a list of T cell receptor beta chains from one sample in a study of vaccination and CD4 T cells after COVID-19. MiXCR was run by TCRdb on the PCR reads, yielding one entry per CDR3 protein. The sample yields roughly 13,000 distinct CDR3 sequences, around 70% seen once. Their antigens remain unidentified. Sequencing used CD4+ T cells from blood, cultured in vitro. Source of these receptors: a human donor who had recovered from COVID-19. Both conserved end residues are part of each CDR3. The D gene is left open where the match is weak. Not all rows give a size; the values are once, few, many and, for expanded clones, a class.

d_gene	j_gene	abundance	v_gene	CDR3nt	CDR3aa
-	TRBJ1-1	-	TRBV28	TGTGCCAGCAAACAGAACACTGAAGCTTTCTTT	CASKQNTEAFF
-	TRBJ2-5	-	TRBV20-1	TGCAGTGCTATGTGGCCCGGGGCTGAAGAGACCCAGTACTTC	CSAMWPGAEETQYF
-	TRBJ2-7	-	TRBV7-2	TGTGCCAGCAGCTTGGAACCCCCATACGAGCAGTACTTC	CASSLEPPYEQYF
TRBD1	TRBJ2-7	-	TRBV11-3	TGTGCCAGCAGCCGGGGACAGGCCGAGGGGCAGTACTTC	CASSRGQAEGQYF
TRBD2	TRBJ2-7	-	TRBV7-8	TGTGCCAGCAGCCCCCGCTGGGGGGGCTACGAGCAGTACTTC	CASSPRWGGYEQYF
-	TRBJ2-5	-	TRBV12-3/TRBV12-4	TGTGCCAGCAGTTTCCCCCAGGTGCTAGGAGAGACCCAGTACTTC	CASSFPQVLGETQYF
-	TRBJ1-3	-	TRBV7-8	TGTGCCAGCAGCGGGGGGGGCGGACTTGGAAACACCATATATTTT	CASSGGGGLGNTIYF
TRBD2	TRBJ2-3	-	TRBV7-9	TGTGCCAGCAGCTTAGGGGTTGTGCGGGAGTCTGCGGATACGCAGTATTTT	CASSLGVVRESADTQYF
-	TRBJ1-2	-	TRBV6-1	TGTGCCAGCAGCGGGATAACGGGGGACTACACCTTC	CASSGITGDYTF
-	TRBJ2-3	-	TRBV4-3	TGCGCCAGCAGCCTAGGGTCGGCAGCCAGCACAGATACGCAGTATTTT	CASSLGSAASTDTQYF
TRBD1	TRBJ1-5	-	TRBV25-1	TGTGCCAGCAGCGCCGGGACAGCCCTTCGGCCCCAGCATTTT	CASSAGTALRPQHF
TRBD2	TRBJ2-1	once	TRBV27	TGTGCCAGCAGGACTACTAGCGGGAGGTACAATGAGCAGTTCTTC	CASRTTSGRYNEQFF
-	TRBJ2-2	-	TRBV7-9	TGTGCCAGCAGCTTAGAGGGTCGCGGGGAGCTGTTTTTT	CASSLEGRGELFF
-	TRBJ2-7	large	TRBV7-2	TGTGCCAGCAGGTTCGGGACCGCTTACGAGCAGTACTTC	CASRFGTAYEQYF
-	TRBJ1-6	-	TRBV6-5	TGTGCCAGCAGTTACTCCCCCAAGCCAGGTTCACCCCTCCACTTT	CASSYSPKPGSPLHF
TRBD1	TRBJ1-2	-	TRBV27	TGTGCCAGCAGAGGGGACAGGGCCTATGGCTACACCTTC	CASRGDRAYGYTF
TRBD1	TRBJ1-5	few	TRBV7-8	TGTGCCAGCAGCCCCTGGACAGGGATCAATCAGCCCCAGCATTTT	CASSPWTGINQPQHF
-	TRBJ1-2	-	TRBV6-5	TGTGCCAGCAGTTATCCAGGGCTCTATGGCTACACCTTC	CASSYPGLYGYTF
TRBD2	TRBJ2-1	few	TRBV6-1	TGTGCCAGCGGGGAACTAGCGGGAAGCTACAATGAGCAGTTCTTC	CASGELAGSYNEQFF
-	TRBJ2-1	-	TRBV6-5	TGTGCCAGCAGTTACTGGGGGACCGGGAACTACAATGAGCAGTTCTTC	CASSYWGTGNYNEQFF
TRBD2	TRBJ2-5	once	TRBV12-3/TRBV12-4	TGTGCCAGCAGTCGCGGGAGAAACCAAGAGACCCAGTACTTC	CASSRGRNQETQYF
-	TRBJ1-5	-	TRBV30	TGTGCCTGGAGTGTAGAGGGGGGGGAGCCCCAGCATTTT	CAWSVEGGEPQHF
-	TRBJ1-2	-	TRBV20-1	TGCAGTGCCAGCCCTAGGGGGGTTTATGGCTACACCTTC	CSASPRGVYGYTF
-	TRBJ2-7	once	TRBV6-1	TGTGCGTTGGGCCGAGGTGGAAGCTCCTACGAGCAGTACTTC	CALGRGGSSYEQYF
-	TRBJ1-1	-	TRBV7-6	TGTGCCAGCAGCTCCAGGCCGGGAAGAGGGCTTGGGACTGAAGCTTTCTTT	CASSSRPGRGLGTEAFF
TRBD1	TRBJ1-5	-	TRBV5-8	TGTGCCAGCAGCTACGACAGGGCGCAGCCCCAGCATTTT	CASSYDRAQPQHF
TRBD1	TRBJ1-6	once	TRBV27	TGTGCCAGCAGTTGGAGGTCCCTACAGGGGGAAGGATCACCCCTCCACTTT	CASSWRSLQGEGSPLHF
-	TRBJ1-5	-	TRBV7-2	TGTGCCAGCAGCTCTAACCGTAATCAGCCCCAGCATTTT	CASSSNRNQPQHF
-	TRBJ2-5	-	TRBV4-1	TGCGCCAGCAGCCAACAAGCCAGGGGAGAGACCCAGTACTTC	CASSQQARGETQYF
-	TRBJ2-5	-	TRBV19	TGTGCCAGTAGCACGCGCTCGGTTTTAGAGACCCAGTACTTC	CASSTRSVLETQYF
-	TRBJ2-7	-	TRBV11-2	TGTGCCAGCGGCCAGGAAATAGCCTACGAGCAGTACTTC	CASGQEIAYEQYF
-	TRBJ1-5	-	TRBV6-1	TGTGCCAGCACCATATACACGGTGAATCAGCCCCAGCATTTT	CASTIYTVNQPQHF
-	TRBJ2-3	-	TRBV20-1	TGCAGTGCTACCGTGCCCGGGAGAGCAGATACGCAGTATTTT	CSATVPGRADTQYF
TRBD2	TRBJ2-5	-	TRBV2	TGTGCCAGCAGTGGGACTAGCGGGAGACAAGAGACCCAGTACTTC	CASSGTSGRQETQYF
-	TRBJ1-1	-	TRBV7-9	TGTGCCAGCAGCTTAGTGGGCAGCGATATGAACACTGAAGCTTTCTTT	CASSLVGSDMNTEAFF
-	TRBJ2-5	-	TRBV7-9	TGTGCCAGCAGCTTAGCTGGGTCCGAGTACTTC	CASSLAGSEYF
-	TRBJ1-1	once	TRBV28	TGTGCCAGCAGTATTGCAGGGATCCTCGCTGAAGCTTTCTTT	CASSIAGILAEAFF
TRBD2	TRBJ2-5	-	TRBV6-5	TGTGCCAGCAGTTACTCGGCTAGCGGGTCTTTTCAAGAGACCCAGTACTTC	CASSYSASGSFQETQYF
-	TRBJ1-3	-	TRBV7-3	TGTGCCAGCAGCTCCATCCCTGGAAACACCATATATTTT	CASSSIPGNTIYF
TRBD1	TRBJ2-1	-	TRBV19	TGTGCCAGTACCCTCACAGGGGCCTCCTACAATGAGCGGTTCTTC	CASTLTGASYNERFF
-	TRBJ1-1	-	TRBV12-3/TRBV12-4	TGTGCCAGCAGTTTTCAGGGGAACACTGAAGCTTTCTTT	CASSFQGNTEAFF
-	TRBJ1-3	-	TRBV6-5	TGTGCCAGCAGTTACTCGACGGGGGGCGCTCCCGGAAACACCATATATTTT	CASSYSTGGAPGNTIYF
-	TRBJ1-6	-	TRBV7-2	TGTGCCAGCAGCTTATTCGGTGGGTCACCCCTCCACTTT	CASSLFGGSPLHF
-	TRBJ1-5	-	TRBV30	TGTGCCTGGGGTAACGGCAATCAGCCCCAGCATTTT	CAWGNGNQPQHF
TRBD2	TRBJ2-7	-	TRBV10-3	TGTGCCATCAGTGAGTCGCTAGCGGCCTACGAGCAGTACTTC	CAISESLAAYEQYF
TRBD1	TRBJ2-1	-	TRBV11-2	TGTGCCAGCAGCTTAAGGGACAGGGGTTTCTTC	CASSLRDRGFF
-	TRBJ1-2	few	TRBV27	TGTGCCAGCAGTTTATTCGACCCAGGGAGAGGTGGCTACACCTTC	CASSLFDPGRGGYTF
-	TRBJ2-1	few	TRBV23-1	TGCGCCAGCAGTCGTGGGGGTGGGGGGAGGTCCTACAATGAGCAGTTCTTC	CASSRGGGGRSYNEQFF
-	TRBJ1-2	few	TRBV7-3	TGTGCCAGCAGCAAAACCTATGGCTACACCTTC	CASSKTYGYTF
-	TRBJ1-5	few	TRBV7-2	TGTGCCAGCAGCTTAGTGGGGACTGAGAATCAGCCCCAGCATTTT	CASSLVGTENQPQHF
-	TRBJ2-2	few	TRBV7-2	TGTGCCAGCAGCTCAGGGTTACCCGGGGAGCTGTTTTTT	CASSSGLPGELFF
TRBD2	TRBJ2-5	-	TRBV4-3	TGCGCCAGCAGCCAAGTGAGACCAGCGGGATTTGGTCAGGAGACCCAGTACTTC	CASSQVRPAGFGQETQYF